This T cell receptor (beta chain) was found in a study of blood T cell repertoires in COVID-19. For the study at large: There were acute and convalescent COVID-19 samples, and they came from the United States, Italy and Spain.

CDR3 length equals 15 residues. CDR1 is SGHRS, CDR2 YFSETQ, per germline. Trimming shortened V by 4 bases and J by 5 bases, and 15 bases separated the two germline ends. Sequencing used immunoSEQ multiplex PCR; TCRdb keeps in-frame clones, though not all of them. The sample lists some 110,000 clones, 86% seen once, with about 4.5% in the top ten. The chain employs TRBV5-1 and TRBJ2-2; D is possibly TRBD2 (7 bases). Sequencing was done on a sample of peripheral blood. This sequence originates from a man in his forties with acute or convalescent COVID-19. This CDR3 reads CASSPEGGRTGELFF. Written as DNA, the CDR3 is TGCGCCAGCAGCCCGGAGGGGGGGCGTACCGGGGAGCTGTTTTTT. Combining the CDR3 with reference TRBV5-1 and TRBJ2-2 gives the whole variable domain KAGVTQTPRYLIKTRGQQVTLSCSPISGHRSVSWYQQTPGQGLQFLFEYFSETQRNKGNFPGRFSGRQFSNSRSEMNVSTLELGDSALYLCASSPEGGRTGELFFGEGSRLTVL.